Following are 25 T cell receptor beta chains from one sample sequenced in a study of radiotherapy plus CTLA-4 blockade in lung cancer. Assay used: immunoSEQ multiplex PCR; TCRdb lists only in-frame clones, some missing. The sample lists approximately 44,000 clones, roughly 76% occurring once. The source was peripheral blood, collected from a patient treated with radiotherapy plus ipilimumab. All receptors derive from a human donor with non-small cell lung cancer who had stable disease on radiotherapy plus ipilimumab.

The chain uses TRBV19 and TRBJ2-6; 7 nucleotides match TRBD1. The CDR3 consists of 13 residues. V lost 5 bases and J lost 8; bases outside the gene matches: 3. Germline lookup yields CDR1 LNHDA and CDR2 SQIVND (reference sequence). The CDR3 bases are TGTGCCAGTAGTCCGACAGGGACCAACGTCCTGACTTTC. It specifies CASSPTGTNVLTF.

The CDR3 protein is CASSLDDGTYEQYF. The DNA for the CDR3 is TGTGCCAGCAGCTTAGATGACGGAACCTACGAGCAGTACTTC. The gene calls are TRBV7-2 and TRBJ2-7, with no clear D. Germline assignment: CDR1 SGHTA and CDR2 FQGNSA. V lost 1 base, J lost 2 bases, and 9 bases lay in between. CDR3 length: 14 residues.

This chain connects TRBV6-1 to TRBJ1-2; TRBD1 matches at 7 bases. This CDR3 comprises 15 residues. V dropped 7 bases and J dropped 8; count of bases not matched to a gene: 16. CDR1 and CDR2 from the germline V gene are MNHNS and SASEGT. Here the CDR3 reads CASKITTGFTGGYTF. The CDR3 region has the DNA TGTGCCAGCAAGATAACGACAGGGTTCACGGGGGGCTACACCTTC.

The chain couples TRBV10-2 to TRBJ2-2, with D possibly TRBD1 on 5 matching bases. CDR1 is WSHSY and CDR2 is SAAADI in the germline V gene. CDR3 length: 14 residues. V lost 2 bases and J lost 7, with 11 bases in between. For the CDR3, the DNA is TGCGCCAGCAGTGAGGCTCAGGGATACGGGGAGCTGTTTTTT. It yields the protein CASSEAQGYGELFF.

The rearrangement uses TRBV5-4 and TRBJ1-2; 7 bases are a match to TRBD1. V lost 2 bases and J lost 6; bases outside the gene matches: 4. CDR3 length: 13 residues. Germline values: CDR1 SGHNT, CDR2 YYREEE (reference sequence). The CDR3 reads CASSLQGWDGYTF. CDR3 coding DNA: TGTGCCAGCAGCTTACAGGGGTGGGATGGCTACACCTTC.

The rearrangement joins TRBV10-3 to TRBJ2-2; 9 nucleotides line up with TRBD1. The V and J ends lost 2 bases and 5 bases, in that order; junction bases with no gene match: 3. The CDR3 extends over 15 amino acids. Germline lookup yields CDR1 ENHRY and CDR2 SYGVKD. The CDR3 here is CAISEGQGYTGELFF. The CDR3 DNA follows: TGTGCCATCAGTGAGGGACAGGGGTATACCGGGGAGCTGTTTTTT.

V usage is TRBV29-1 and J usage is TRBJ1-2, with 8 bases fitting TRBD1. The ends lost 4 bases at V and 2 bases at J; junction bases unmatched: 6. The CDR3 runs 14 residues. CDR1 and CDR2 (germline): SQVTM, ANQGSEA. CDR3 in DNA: TGCAGCGTTGTCCTGGGACAGGTCAACTATGGCTACACCTTC. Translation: CSVVLGQVNYGYTF.

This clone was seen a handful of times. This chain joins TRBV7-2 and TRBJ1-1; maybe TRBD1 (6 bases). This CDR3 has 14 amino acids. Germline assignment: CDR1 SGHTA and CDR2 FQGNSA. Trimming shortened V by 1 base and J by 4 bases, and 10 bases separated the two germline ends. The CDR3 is CASSLGGQSTEAFF. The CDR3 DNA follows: TGTGCCAGCAGCTTAGGTGGACAGAGCACTGAAGCTTTCTTT.

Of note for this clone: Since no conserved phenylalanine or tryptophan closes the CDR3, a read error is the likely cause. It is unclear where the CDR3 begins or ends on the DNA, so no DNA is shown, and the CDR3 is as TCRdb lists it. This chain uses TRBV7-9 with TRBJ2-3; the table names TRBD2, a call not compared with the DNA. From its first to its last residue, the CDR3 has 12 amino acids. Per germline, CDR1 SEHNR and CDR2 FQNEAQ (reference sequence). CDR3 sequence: CASSPEGRWSEP.

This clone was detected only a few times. Here the CDR3 reads CAIQGVEIYGYTF. CDR3 bases: TGTGCCATCCAGGGGGTGGAGATCTATGGCTACACCTTC. The chain uses TRBV10-3 and TRBJ1-2, with 7 bases aligning to TRBD1. Per the germline V gene, CDR1 is ENHRY and CDR2 is SYGVKD. After removal of 8 bases from V and 4 bases from J, the junction contained 7 bases not matched to a gene. The CDR3 is 13 residues long.

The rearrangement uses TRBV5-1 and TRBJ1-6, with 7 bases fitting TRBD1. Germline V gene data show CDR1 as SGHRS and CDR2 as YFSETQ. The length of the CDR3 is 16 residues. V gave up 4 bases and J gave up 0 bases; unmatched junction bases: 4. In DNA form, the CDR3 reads TGCGCCAGCAGCCGAGGGGACAGCTCCTATAATTCACCCCTCCACTTT. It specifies CASSRGDSSYNSPLHF.

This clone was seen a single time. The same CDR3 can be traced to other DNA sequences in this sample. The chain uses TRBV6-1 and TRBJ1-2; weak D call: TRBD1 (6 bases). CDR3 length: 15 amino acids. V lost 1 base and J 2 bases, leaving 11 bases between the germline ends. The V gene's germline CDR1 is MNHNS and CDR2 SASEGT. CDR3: CASSEGAGANYGYTF. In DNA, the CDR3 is TGTGCCAGCAGTGAAGGGGCAGGGGCGAACTATGGCTACACCTTC.

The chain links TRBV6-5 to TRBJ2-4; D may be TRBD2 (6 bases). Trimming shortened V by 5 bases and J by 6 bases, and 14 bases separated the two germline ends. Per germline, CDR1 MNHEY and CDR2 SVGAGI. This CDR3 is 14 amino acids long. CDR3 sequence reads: CASSPQGGTNIQYF. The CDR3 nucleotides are TGTGCCAGCAGTCCCCAAGGAGGGACAAACATTCAGTACTTC.

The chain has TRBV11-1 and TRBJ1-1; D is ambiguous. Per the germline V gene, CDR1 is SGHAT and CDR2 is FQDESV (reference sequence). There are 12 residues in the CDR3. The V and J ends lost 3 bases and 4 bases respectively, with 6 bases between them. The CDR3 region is CASSFLGTEAFF. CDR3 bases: TGTGCCAGCAGCTTCCTAGGCACTGAAGCTTTCTTT.

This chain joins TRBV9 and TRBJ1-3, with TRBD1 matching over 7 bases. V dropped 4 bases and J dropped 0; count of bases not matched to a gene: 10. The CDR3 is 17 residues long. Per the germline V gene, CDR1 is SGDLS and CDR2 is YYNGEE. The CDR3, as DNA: TGTGCCAGCAGCCGACGAGGGGGCCCGAGCTCTGGAAACACCATATATTTT. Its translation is CASSRRGGPSSGNTIYF. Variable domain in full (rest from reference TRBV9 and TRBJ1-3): DSGVTQTPKHLITATGQRVTLRCSPRSGDLSVYWYQQSLDQGLQFLIQYYNGEERAKGNILERFSAQQFPDLHSELNLSSLELGDSALYFCASSRRGGPSSGNTIYFGEGSWLTVV.

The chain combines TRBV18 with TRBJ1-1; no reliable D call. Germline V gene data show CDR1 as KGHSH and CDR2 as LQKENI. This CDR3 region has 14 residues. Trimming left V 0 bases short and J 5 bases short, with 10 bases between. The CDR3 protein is CASSPPIGVTEAFF. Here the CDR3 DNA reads TGTGCCAGCTCACCACCAATTGGGGTAACTGAAGCTTTCTTT.

CDR3 in DNA: TGTGCCAGCAGTGAGGTGGTGGGGAGTTTAAACTATGGCTACACCTTC. It is translated as CASSEVVGSLNYGYTF. The V call is TRBV28, the J call TRBJ1-2; D is uncertain. Trimming shortened V by 5 bases and J by 2 bases, and 18 bases separated the two germline ends. There are 16 residues in the CDR3. Germline CDR1 MDHEN, CDR2 SYDVKM.

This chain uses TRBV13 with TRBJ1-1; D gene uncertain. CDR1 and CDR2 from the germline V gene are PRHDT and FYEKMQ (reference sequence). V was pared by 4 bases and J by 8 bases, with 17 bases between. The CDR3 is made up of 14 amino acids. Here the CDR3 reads CASSSTINHVEAFF. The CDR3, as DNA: TGTGCCAGCAGCTCCACCATTAACCACGTCGAAGCTTTCTTT.

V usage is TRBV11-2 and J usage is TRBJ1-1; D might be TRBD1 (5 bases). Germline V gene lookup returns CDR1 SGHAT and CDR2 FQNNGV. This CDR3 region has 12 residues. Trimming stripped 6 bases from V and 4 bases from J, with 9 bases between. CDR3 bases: TGTGCCAGCAGTGAACAGGCCACTGAAGCTTTCTTT. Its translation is CASSEQATEAFF.

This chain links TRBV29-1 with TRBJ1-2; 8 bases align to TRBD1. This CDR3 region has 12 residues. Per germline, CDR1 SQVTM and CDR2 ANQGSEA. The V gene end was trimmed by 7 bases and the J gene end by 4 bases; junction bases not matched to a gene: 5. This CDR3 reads CSAWDRPYGYTF. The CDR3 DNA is TGCAGCGCCTGGGACAGGCCCTATGGCTACACCTTC.

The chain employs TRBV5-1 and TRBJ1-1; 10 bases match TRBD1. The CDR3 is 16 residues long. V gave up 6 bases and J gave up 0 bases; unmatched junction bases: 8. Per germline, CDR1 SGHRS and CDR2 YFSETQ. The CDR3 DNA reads TGCGCCAGCAATAGCCCGGGACAGGGGATGAACACTGAAGCTTTCTTT. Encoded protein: CASNSPGQGMNTEAFF.

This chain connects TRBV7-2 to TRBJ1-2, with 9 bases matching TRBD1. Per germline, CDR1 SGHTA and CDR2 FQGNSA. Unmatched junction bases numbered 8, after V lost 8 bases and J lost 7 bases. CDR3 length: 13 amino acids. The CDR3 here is CASGIQGARGYTF. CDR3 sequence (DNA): TGTGCCAGCGGAATACAGGGGGCGCGTGGCTACACCTTC.

CDR3 protein: CASSSSGGSYNEQFF. The CDR3 bases are TGTGCCAGCAGTAGTTCCGGTGGGTCCTACAATGAGCAGTTCTTC. This chain connects TRBV6-5 to TRBJ2-1; D gene ambiguous. The CDR3 covers 15 residues. CDR1 and CDR2 (germline): MNHEY, SVGAGI. Deletions cut 5 bases from V and 1 base from J, with 12 bases between.

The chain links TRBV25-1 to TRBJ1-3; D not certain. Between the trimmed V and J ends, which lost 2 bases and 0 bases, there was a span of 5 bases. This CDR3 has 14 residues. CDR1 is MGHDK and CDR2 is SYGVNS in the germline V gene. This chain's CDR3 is CASSEERSGNTIYF. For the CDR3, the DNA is TGTGCCAGCAGTGAAGAGCGCTCTGGAAACACCATATATTTT.

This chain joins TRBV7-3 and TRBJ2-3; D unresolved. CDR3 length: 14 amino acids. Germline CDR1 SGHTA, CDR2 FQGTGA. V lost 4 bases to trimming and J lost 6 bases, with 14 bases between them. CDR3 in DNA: TGTGCCAGCAGCTCGAGTGAGGTTCAGGATACGCAGTATTTT. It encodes CASSSSEVQDTQYF.